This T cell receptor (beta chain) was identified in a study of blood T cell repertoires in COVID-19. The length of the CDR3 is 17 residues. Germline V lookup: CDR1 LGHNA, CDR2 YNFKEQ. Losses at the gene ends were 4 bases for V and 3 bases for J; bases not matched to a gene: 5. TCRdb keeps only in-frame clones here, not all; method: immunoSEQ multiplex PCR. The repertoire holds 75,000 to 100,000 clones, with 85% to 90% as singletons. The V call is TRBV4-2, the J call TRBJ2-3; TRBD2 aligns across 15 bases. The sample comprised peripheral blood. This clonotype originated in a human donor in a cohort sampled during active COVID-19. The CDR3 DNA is TGTGCCAGCAGCCTAGACGGGACTAGCGGGGGGACAGATACGCAGTATTTT. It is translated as CASSLDGTSGGTDTQYF.